These 18 T cell receptor beta chains were all obtained from the same sample, sequenced in a study of response to subunit inactivated influenza vaccine. From the RT-PCR reads, TCRdb called clonotypes with MiXCR, one entry per CDR3 protein. The table has around 480,000 distinct CDR3 sequences, 11% seen once; the top ten hold approximately 12%. Sequences were derived from PBMCs from blood, sampled 40 to 50 days after vaccination. These receptors were collected from a man aged 50 to 59 who received an inactivated influenza vaccine.

This clonotype occurred many times. The V and J genes are TRBV5-1 and TRBJ2-7; 8 bases align to TRBD1. Unmatched junction bases numbered 7, after V lost 2 bases and J lost 6 bases. The CDR3 extends over 14 amino acids. Germline loops: CDR1 SGHRS, CDR2 YFSETQ. Here the CDR3 reads CASSFRTGSGEQYF. In DNA, the CDR3 is TGCGCCAGCAGCTTCAGGACAGGGAGCGGCGAGCAGTACTTC.

The table lists this clonotype with many counts. The rearrangement joins TRBV20-1 to TRBJ2-3, with 9 positions matching TRBD2. The CDR3 consists of 14 residues. CDR1 DFQATT and CDR2 SNEGSKA come from the germline V gene (reference sequence). V lost 4 bases to trimming and J lost 2 bases; unmatched junction nucleotides: 4. CDR3: CSAKPGLATDTQYF. In nucleotides, the CDR3 is TGCAGTGCTAAGCCGGGACTAGCCACAGATACGCAGTATTTT.

This clonotype showed up many times. This chain links TRBV7-2 with TRBJ2-1, with a tentative D call TRBD1 (5 bases). The germline V and J ends were trimmed by 5 bases and 7 bases, with 18 bases remaining between them. Germline V gene data show CDR1 as SGHTA and CDR2 as FQGNSA. The CDR3 sequence is 15 residues long. CDR3 protein: CASSPGPWGINEQFF. As DNA, the CDR3 is TGTGCCAGCAGCCCAGGACCATGGGGCATTAATGAGCAGTTCTTC.

The sample holds a few counts of this clonotype. V and J are TRBV20-1 and TRBJ2-1; 7 nucleotides agree with TRBD2. The CDR3 contains 14 residues. Looked up from germline, CDR1 is DFQATT and CDR2 is SNEGSKA (reference sequence). V gave up 1 base and J gave up 9 bases; unmatched junction bases: 9. Here the CDR3 DNA reads TGCAGTGCTAGAGTAGGGACTATCGTTCTTGAGCAGTTCTTC. The encoded protein is CSARVGTIVLEQFF.

This clonotype has a handful of counts. The limits of the CDR3 on the DNA are not certain, so only TCRdb's listed CDR3 is given. The chain recombines TRBV29-1 with TRBJ2-2; TRBD1 is the table's D call and was not checked against the DNA. Both ends counted, the CDR3 spans 15 residues. Germline lookup yields CDR1 SQVTM and CDR2 ANQGSEA. CDR3 loop: CSVMGANFGAGELFF.

The chain has TRBV5-1 and TRBJ2-5; D tentatively fits TRBD1 or TRBD2 (5 bases each). CDR1 is SGHRS, CDR2 YFSETQ, per germline. V lost 4 bases, J lost 9 bases, and 16 bases lay in between. CDR3 length: 13 amino acids. This CDR3 is CASSGTADTAQYF. CDR3 bases: TGCGCCAGCAGCGGGACCGCCGATACGGCCCAGTACTTC.

The rearrangement uses TRBV20-1 and TRBJ2-3; 7 bases fit TRBD1. CDR3 length: 15 residues. J gave up 4 bases and V 1 base, and 8 bases lay outside the gene matches. Germline V CDR1 and CDR2: DFQATT, SNEGSKA (reference sequence). The CDR3 loop reads CSARGKGGTADTQYF. DNA for the CDR3: TGCAGTGCTAGAGGGAAAGGGGGCACCGCAGATACGCAGTATTTT.

This clonotype came up many times. V and J are TRBV7-2 and TRBJ2-3, with 7 bases that match TRBD1. From germline, CDR1 is SGHTA and CDR2 FQGNSA. V was pared by 6 bases and J by 0 bases, with 3 bases of the junction left unmatched. CDR3 length: 14 amino acids. This CDR3 reads CASSRQGSTDTQYF. DNA for the CDR3: TGTGCCAGCAGTAGACAGGGAAGCACAGATACGCAGTATTTT.

The rearrangement uses TRBV28 and TRBJ2-1, with 9 bases aligning to TRBD1. V was pared by 3 bases and J by 1 base, with 4 bases of the junction left unmatched. The germline V gene encodes CDR1 MDHEN and CDR2 SYDVKM. The CDR3 consists of 16 residues. The chain's CDR3 is CASSFGGTGSYNEQFF. As DNA, the CDR3 is TGTGCCAGCAGTTTCGGAGGGACAGGGTCCTACAATGAGCAGTTCTTC.

This chain joins TRBV6-1 and TRBJ2-7; 11 nucleotides match TRBD1. This CDR3 contains 12 residues. The ends lost 9 bases at V and 7 bases at J; junction bases unmatched: 5. CDR1 and CDR2 (germline): MNHNS, SASEGT. CDR3 sequence reads: CARGTGGVEQYF. In DNA form, the CDR3 reads TGTGCCAGAGGGACAGGGGGGGTGGAGCAGTACTTC.

The table lists this clonotype with a few counts. This chain joins TRBV20-1 and TRBJ2-1, with 7 bases lining up with TRBD2. With 3 bases clipped from V and 5 bases from J, the junction kept 7 bases outside the gene matches. The CDR3 is made up of 14 amino acids. The germline V gene has CDR1 DFQATT and CDR2 SNEGSKA (reference sequence). For the CDR3, the DNA is TGCAGTGCTAGGGGTGTTGCGGGGGACAATGAGCAGTTCTTC. It translates to CSARGVAGDNEQFF.

This clonotype occurred many times. The chain links TRBV20-1 to TRBJ2-3, with TRBD2 identical over 7 bases. V lost 3 bases, J lost 4 bases, and 7 bases stayed unmatched. The germline V gene has CDR1 DFQATT and CDR2 SNEGSKA (reference sequence). The length of the CDR3 is 14 residues. The CDR3: CSASAGGGSDTQYF. The CDR3 DNA is TGCAGTGCTAGTGCCGGGGGAGGGTCAGATACGCAGTATTTT.

This chain joins TRBV20-1 and TRBJ2-2; TRBD1 agrees at 10 bases. J lost 5 bases, V lost 2 bases, and 5 bases had no gene match. The CDR3 runs to 15 residues. Per the germline V gene, CDR1 is DFQATT and CDR2 is SNEGSKA (reference sequence). This CDR3 reads CSARRRDRGTGELFF. The DNA of the CDR3 is TGCAGTGCTAGACGCCGGGACAGGGGAACCGGGGAGCTGTTTTTT.

CDR3 residues: CASSLDGSDTGELFF. CDR3 coding DNA: TGCGCCAGCAGCTTGGACGGGAGTGACACCGGGGAGCTGTTTTTT. The V and J genes are TRBV5-1 and TRBJ2-2, with D maybe TRBD2 (6 bases). Trimming stripped 0 bases from V and 3 bases from J, with 9 bases between. Germline V CDR1 and CDR2: SGHRS, YFSETQ. The length of the CDR3 is 15 residues.

This sequence joins TRBV2 and TRBJ2-5, with 7 bases identical to TRBD2. The CDR3 contains 17 residues. The junction had 21 bases not matched to a gene; V was cut back by 8 bases and J by 6 bases. Germline V CDR1 and CDR2: SNHLY, FYNNEI. This chain's CDR3 is CASRGDKAGRPGKTQYF. The CDR3 region has the DNA TGTGCCAGCCGGGGGGATAAAGCGGGACGGCCAGGAAAGACCCAGTACTTC.

In this sample, this clonotype turned up many times. This chain joins TRBV24-1 and TRBJ2-1; D is undetermined. V was trimmed by 5 bases and J by 7 bases, leaving 14 bases between them. CDR1 is KGHDR, CDR2 SFDVKD, per germline. The CDR3 totals 14 residues. The CDR3 DNA is TGTGCCACCAGTGGAGCATCAGGCTTAAATGAGCAGTTCTTC. As protein: CATSGASGLNEQFF.

This clonotype was counted ten times or more. The chain recombines TRBV12-3 or TRBV12-4 with TRBJ2-4; no firm D call. The CDR3 has 12 residues. V was clipped by 6 bases and J by 6 bases, with 9 bases between them. CDR3 in amino acids: CASSKHGNIQYF. For the CDR3, the DNA is TGTGCCAGCAGCAAACATGGAAACATTCAGTACTTC.

The V call is TRBV30, the J call TRBJ2-5; the D is unclear. Germline V gene sequence: CDR1 GTSNPN, CDR2 SVGIG (reference sequence). V was pared by 2 bases and J by 1 base, with 2 bases between. This CDR3 has 11 residues. The CDR3 loop is CAWSFQETQYF. CDR3 sequence (DNA): TGTGCCTGGAGTTTCCAAGAGACCCAGTACTTC. Combining the CDR3 with reference TRBV30 and TRBJ2-5 gives the whole variable domain SQTIHQWPATLVQPVGSPLSLECTVEGTSNPNLYWYRQAAGRGLQLLFYSVGIGQISSEVPQNLSASRPQDRQFILSSKKLLLSDSGFYLCAWSFQETQYFGPGTRLLVL.